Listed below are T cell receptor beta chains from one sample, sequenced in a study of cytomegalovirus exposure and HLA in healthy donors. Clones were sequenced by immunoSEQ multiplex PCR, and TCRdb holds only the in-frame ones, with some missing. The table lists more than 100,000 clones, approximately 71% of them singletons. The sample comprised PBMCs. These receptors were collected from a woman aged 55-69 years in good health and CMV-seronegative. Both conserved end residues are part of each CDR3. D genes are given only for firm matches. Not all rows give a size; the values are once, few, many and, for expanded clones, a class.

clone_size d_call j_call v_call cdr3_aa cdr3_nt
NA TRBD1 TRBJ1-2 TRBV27 CASSSQPTGVPYGYTF TGTGCCAGCAGTTCCCAACCTACAGGGGTCCCCTATGGCTACACCTTC
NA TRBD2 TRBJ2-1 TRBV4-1 CASSQPTSGGAREQFF TGCGCCAGCAGCCAACCGACTAGCGGGGGGGCCCGGGAGCAGTTCTTC
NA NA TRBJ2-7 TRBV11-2 CASSLPPFLEINYEQYF TGTGCCAGCAGCTTACCCCCCTTTTTGGAGATCAACTACGAGCAGTACTTC
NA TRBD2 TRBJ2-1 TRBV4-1 CASSFPGGGNEQFF TGCGCCAGCAGCTTCCCTGGGGGGGGCAATGAGCAGTTCTTC
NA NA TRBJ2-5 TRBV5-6 CASSFRQGQETQYF TGTGCCAGCAGCTTCCGTCAGGGGCAAGAGACCCAGTACTTC
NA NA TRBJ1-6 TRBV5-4 CASSPVSGRDNSPLHF TGTGCCAGCAGTCCCGTAAGCGGACGGGATAATTCACCCCTCCACTTT
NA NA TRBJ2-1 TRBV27 CASSLSQSGTYNEQFF TGTGCCAGCAGTTTAAGCCAAAGCGGGACATACAATGAGCAGTTCTTC
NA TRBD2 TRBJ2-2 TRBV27 CASRRSGGADGELFF TGTGCCAGCAGACGTAGCGGGGGGGCTGACGGGGAGCTGTTTTTT
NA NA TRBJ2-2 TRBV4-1 CASSHLSGELFF TGCGCCAGCAGCCACTTGTCCGGGGAGCTGTTTTTT
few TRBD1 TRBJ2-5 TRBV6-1 CASSDRTGTAETQYF TGTGCCAGCAGTGACAGGACAGGGACTGCAGAGACCCAGTACTTC
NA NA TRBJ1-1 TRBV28 CASILDPSGYTEAFF TGTGCCAGCATCTTAGACCCTTCCGGGTACACTGAAGCTTTCTTT
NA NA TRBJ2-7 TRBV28 CASSLGGGKPYEQYF TGTGCCAGCAGTTTAGGGGGAGGTAAACCCTACGAGCAGTACTTC
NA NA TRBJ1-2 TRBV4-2 CASSQEGQTAGGYTF TGTGCCAGCAGCCAAGAGGGTCAGACAGCCGGTGGCTACACCTTC
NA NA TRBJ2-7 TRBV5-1 CASSGPGTYEQYF TGCGCCAGCAGCGGACCAGGGACCTACGAGCAGTACTTC
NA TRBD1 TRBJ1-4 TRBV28 CAAGDRGSEKLFF TGTGCCGCGGGGGACAGGGGGAGTGAAAAACTGTTTTTT
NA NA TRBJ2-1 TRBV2 CASSGQVSYNEQFF TGTGCCAGTAGCGGACAGGTTTCCTACAATGAGCAGTTCTTC
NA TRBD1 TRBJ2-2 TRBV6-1 CATKRQGVVWELFF TGTGCCACCAAACGACAGGGGGTTGTGTGGGAGCTGTTTTTT
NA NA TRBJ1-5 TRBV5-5 CASSPIQGGQAPQHF TGTGCCAGCAGCCCCATTCAGGGAGGGCAGGCGCCCCAGCATTTT
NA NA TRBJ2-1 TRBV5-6 CASSSGSSEQFF TGTGCCAGCAGCTCCGGGAGTAGTGAGCAGTTCTTC
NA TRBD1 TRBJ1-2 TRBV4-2 CASSQGTGVLSYTF TGTGCCAGCAGCCAAGGGACAGGGGTCCTTAGCTACACCTTC
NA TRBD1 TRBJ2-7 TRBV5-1 CASSSTGQGNPYEQYF TGCGCCAGCAGCTCGACCGGACAGGGGAATCCCTACGAGCAGTACTTC
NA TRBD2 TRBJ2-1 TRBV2 CASSLTGLAGGLYNEQFF TGTGCCAGCAGTCTCACGGGACTAGCGGGGGGCCTATACAATGAGCAGTTCTTC
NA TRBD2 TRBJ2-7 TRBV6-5 CASSASGGAREQYF TGTGCCAGCAGTGCTAGCGGGGGGGCGAGGGAGCAGTACTTC
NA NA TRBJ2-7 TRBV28 CASMRSSYEQYF TGTGCCAGCATGCGGTCCTCCTACGAGCAGTACTTC
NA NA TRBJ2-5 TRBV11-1 CASSSFGGDKETQYF TGTGCCAGCAGCTCGTTCGGAGGAGACAAAGAGACCCAGTACTTC
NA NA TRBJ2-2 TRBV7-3 CASSLTGPGLALNTGELFF TGTGCCAGCAGCTTAACGGGGCCGGGACTTGCGCTGAACACCGGGGAGCTGTTTTTT
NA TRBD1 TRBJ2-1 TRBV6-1 CASSERLDRGGGEQFF TGTGCCAGCAGTGAACGGCTGGACAGGGGAGGCGGTGAGCAGTTCTTC
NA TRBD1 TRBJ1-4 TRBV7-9 CASSLGGTGDEEKLFF TGTGCCAGCAGCTTAGGGGGGACAGGGGATGAGGAAAAACTGTTTTTT
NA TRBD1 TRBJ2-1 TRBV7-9 CASSLGGTGDSEQFF TGTGCCAGCAGCCTCGGGGGGACAGGGGATTCAGAGCAGTTCTTC
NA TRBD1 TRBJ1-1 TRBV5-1 CASRGGSGTDNTEAFF TGCGCCAGCAGAGGGGGATCCGGGACAGATAACACTGAAGCTTTCTTT
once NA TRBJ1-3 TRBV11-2 CASSRTDSGNTIYF TGTGCCAGCAGCCGGACAGACTCTGGAAACACCATATATTTT
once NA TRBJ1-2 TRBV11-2 CASSPGLGYGYTF TGTGCCAGCAGCCCAGGGCTTGGCTATGGCTACACCTTC
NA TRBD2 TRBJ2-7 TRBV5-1 CASSFSAGTYEQYF TGCGCCAGCAGCTTCTCAGCGGGGACCTACGAGCAGTACTTC
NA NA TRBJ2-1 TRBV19 CASMGGQRRNEQFF TGTGCCAGTATGGGGGGACAGAGAAGGAATGAGCAGTTCTTC
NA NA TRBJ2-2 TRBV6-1 CASSEVGGTGELFF TGTGCCAGCAGTGAAGTGGGAGGCACCGGGGAGCTGTTTTTT